The 23 T cell receptor beta chains below were found in one sample sequenced in a study of T cell changes during pregnancy in multiple sclerosis. The protocol was immunoSEQ multiplex PCR, while the TCRdb copy is restricted to in-frame clones and leaves out a portion. This table has about 93,000 clones, approximately 92% appearing once. The material was peripheral blood, obtained after pregnancy. Source of these receptors: a female donor with multiple sclerosis, enrolled in a pregnancy study.

The chain combines TRBV7-9 with TRBJ2-2; maybe TRBD2 (5 bases). The V end lost 6 bases, the J end lost 5 bases, and 19 bases lay between the germline ends. The CDR3 length is 16 residues. In germline, CDR1 is SEHNR, CDR2 FQNEAQ (reference sequence). This CDR3 is CASSNSPDSRTGELFF. In DNA form, the CDR3 reads TGTGCCAGCAGTAATAGCCCGGACTCCCGGACCGGGGAGCTGTTTTTT.

This sequence joins TRBV10-3 and TRBJ1-3; 8 nucleotides match TRBD1. CDR3 length: 12 residues. Losses at the gene ends were 6 bases for V and 13 bases for J; bases not matched to a gene: 8. Germline V CDR1 and CDR2: ENHRY, SYGVKD. The DNA for the CDR3 is TGTGCCATCAGCCCCGGACAGGGAAGGATATATTTT. This codes for CAISPGQGRIYF.

V and J are TRBV30 and TRBJ2-7, with D tentatively TRBD2 (5 bases). This CDR3 is 15 amino acids long. With 2 bases removed from V and 4 bases from J, the gap between germline ends came to 18 bases. The germline CDR1 and CDR2 sequences are GTSNPN and SVGIG (reference sequence). The chain's CDR3 is CAWSIEVGLGYEQYF. As DNA, the CDR3 is TGTGCCTGGAGTATCGAGGTAGGACTTGGGTACGAGCAGTACTTC.

V and J are TRBV27 and TRBJ2-1; D possibly corresponds to TRBD2 (5 bases). CDR1 is MNHEY and CDR2 is SMNVEV in the germline V gene (reference sequence). There are 13 residues in the CDR3. V was shortened by 6 bases and J by 7 bases, with 13 bases between the two germline ends. The CDR3, as DNA: TGTGCCAGCAGCCCCGAGGGCAGTAATGAGCAGTTCTTC. Its translation is CASSPEGSNEQFF.

This CDR3 is CASSLVGLAGADTQYF. The CDR3 DNA reads as TGCGCCAGCAGCTTGGTGGGACTAGCGGGCGCAGATACGCAGTATTTT. This chain links TRBV5-1 with TRBJ2-3; 12 bases fit TRBD2. The CDR3 has 16 amino acids. V lost 0 bases to trimming and J lost 4 bases; unmatched junction nucleotides: 3. The V gene's germline CDR1 is SGHRS and CDR2 YFSETQ.

V is TRBV19 and J is TRBJ1-2, with unresolved D. V was clipped by 10 bases and J by 4 bases, with 13 bases between them. The CDR3 totals 12 residues. CDR1 and CDR2 (germline): LNHDA, SQIVND (reference sequence). Here the CDR3 reads CATRRGPYGYTF. CDR3 DNA: TGTGCCACCCGCCGGGGTCCCTATGGCTACACCTTC.

V usage is TRBV7-2 and J usage is TRBJ1-2; 9 bases map to TRBD1. Germline CDR1 is SGHTA and CDR2 is FQGNSA. This CDR3 contains 13 residues. Trimming removed 5 bases from V and 8 bases from J; junction bases left unmatched: 6. CDR3 region: CASSPGQGSGYTF. In DNA form, the CDR3 reads TGTGCCAGCAGCCCGGGACAGGGCAGCGGCTACACCTTC.

A word on this clone: Compared with germline, one end of the junction differs, possibly owing to a read error. The genes are TRBV18 and TRBJ2-5; 7 bases are shared with TRBD1. CDR1 and CDR2 (germline): KGHSH, LQKENI. This CDR3 comprises 16 residues. The CDR3 bases are TGTGCCAGCTCATCACCGATAGGGGGCCCCCAAGAGACCCAGTACTTC. Its translation is CASSSPIGGPQETQYF.

This clone was seen a single time. The chain links TRBV27 to TRBJ1-4; D is undetermined. In germline, CDR1 is MNHEY, CDR2 SMNVEV (reference sequence). The CDR3 totals 12 residues. V was trimmed by 4 bases and J by 12 bases, leaving 12 bases between them. The CDR3: CASSSTGGELFF. DNA of the CDR3: TGTGCCAGCAGTTCAACGGGAGGCGAACTGTTTTTT. Based on the CDR3 plus reference TRBV27 and TRBJ1-4, the full variable domain is EAQVTQNPRYLITVTGKKLTVTCSQNMNHEYMSWYRQDPGLGLRQIYYSMNVEVTDKGDVPEGYKVSRKEKRNFPLILESPSPNQTSLYFCASSSTGGELFFGSGTQLSVL.

This clone was seen a single time. The CDR3 spells CASSQRHAGGTEAFF. The CDR3, as DNA: TGCGCCAGCAGCCAACGACACGCCGGGGGGACTGAAGCTTTCTTT. The chain joins TRBV4-3 to TRBJ1-1; D is perhaps TRBD1 (5 bases). CDR3 size: 15 residues. V shed 2 bases and J shed 5 bases, with 15 bases lying between them. CDR1 LGHNA and CDR2 YSLEER come from the germline V gene.

The rearrangement links TRBV7-2 to TRBJ2-7, with 8 bases fitting TRBD2. CDR3 length equals 15 residues. Per germline, CDR1 SGHTA and CDR2 FQGNSA. V shed 1 base and J 3 bases; nucleotides not matched to a gene: 5. CDR3 in amino acids: CASSLGGTRGYEQYF. In nucleotides, the CDR3 is TGTGCCAGCAGCTTAGGTGGGACTAGAGGCTACGAGCAGTACTTC. Drawing the rest from reference TRBV7-2 and TRBJ2-7, the complete variable domain is GAGVSQSPSNKVTEKGKDVELRCDPISGHTALYWYRQSLGQGLEFLIYFQGNSAPDKSGLPSDRFSAERTGGSVSTLTIQRTQQEDSAVYLCASSLGGTRGYEQYFGPGTRLTVT.

The chain joins TRBV7-8 to TRBJ2-7; 9 nucleotides align to TRBD2. V shed 0 bases and J 3 bases; nucleotides not matched to a gene: 3. Germline V gives CDR1 SGHVS, CDR2 FQNEAQ. This CDR3 contains 15 residues. Here the CDR3 reads CASSLASGRSYEQYF. The CDR3 DNA sequence: TGTGCCAGCAGCTTAGCTAGCGGGAGAAGCTACGAGCAGTACTTC.

The chain combines TRBV30 with TRBJ2-3, with D perhaps matching TRBD2 (6 bases). CDR1 is GTSNPN, CDR2 SVGIG, per germline (reference sequence). The ends were cut back, 0 bases at V and 6 bases at J, with 13 bases in the middle. The CDR3 consists of 14 residues. The CDR3 DNA is TGTGCCTGGAGTGTCGGAGGGGCAGGGGATACGCAGTATTTT. Amino acid sequence: CAWSVGGAGDTQYF.

The chain combines TRBV11-3 with TRBJ1-1; D perhaps matches TRBD1 (5 bases). CDR1 is SGHNT, CDR2 YENEEA, per germline. The CDR3 is made up of 13 amino acids. With 0 bases removed from V and 4 bases from J, the gap between germline ends came to 6 bases. Here the CDR3 reads CASSLEGGTEAFF. The CDR3 nucleotides are TGTGCCAGCAGCTTAGAGGGGGGCACTGAAGCTTTCTTT.

The chain employs TRBV6-1 and TRBJ1-1, with D possibly TRBD1 on 6 matching bases. V was shortened by 4 bases and J by 3 bases, with 9 bases between the two germline ends. CDR1 and CDR2 (germline): MNHNS, SASEGT. The CDR3 extends over 13 amino acids. The CDR3 DNA reads TGTGCCAGCAGTGTTACAGGGTACACTGAAGCTTTCTTT. Translated, it gives CASSVTGYTEAFF.

V and J are TRBV30 and TRBJ2-1; D might be TRBD2 (6 bases). Germline CDR1 reads GTSNPN; CDR2 reads SVGIG (reference sequence). CDR3 length: 13 amino acids. With 3 bases removed from V and 0 bases from J, the gap between germline ends came to 6 bases. CDR3 residues: CAWSGSSYNEQFF. The CDR3 nucleotides read TGTGCCTGGAGCGGGAGCTCCTACAATGAGCAGTTCTTC.

This clone occurred once. The chain joins TRBV6-5 to TRBJ1-1; TRBD1 might be the D (5 bases). Germline CDR1 reads MNHEY; CDR2 reads SVGAGI. V lost 2 bases and J lost 8, with 6 bases in between. The length of the CDR3 is 11 residues. Here the CDR3 reads CASSYQGEAFF. The CDR3 DNA follows: TGTGCCAGCAGTTACCAGGGCGAAGCTTTCTTT.

This clone occurred once. The rearrangement joins TRBV19 to TRBJ2-7; 9 nucleotides agree with TRBD1. The V and J ends lost 5 bases and 3 bases, in that order; junction bases with no gene match: 5. Germline-derived CDR1 and CDR2 are LNHDA and SQIVND (reference sequence). This CDR3 region has 14 residues. The CDR3 nucleotides read TGTGCCAGTAGTTCATCGGACAGGGGCTACGAGCAGTACTTC. Translation: CASSSSDRGYEQYF.

The chain has TRBV4-3 and TRBJ2-7; 9 positions agree with TRBD1. With 0 bases clipped from V and 3 bases from J, the junction kept 9 bases outside the gene matches. CDR3 length equals 17 residues. Germline assignment: CDR1 LGHNA and CDR2 YSLEER. CDR3 in amino acids: CASSQEHLGQGFYEQYF. DNA for the CDR3: TGCGCCAGCAGCCAAGAACACCTCGGACAGGGGTTCTACGAGCAGTACTTC.

The chain recombines TRBV6-4 with TRBJ2-1, with D possibly matching TRBD2 (6 bases). The CDR3 contains 14 residues. Germline loops: CDR1 MRHNA, CDR2 SNTAGT. Trimming pared 1 base from V and 9 bases from J, leaving 13 bases between. CDR3 sequence reads: CASSDLTGGGEQFF. DNA of the CDR3: TGTGCCAGCAGTGACTTAACCGGGGGTGGTGAGCAGTTCTTC.

The V gene is TRBV6-5, the J gene TRBJ2-4; maybe TRBD1 (6 bases). V was cut by 2 bases and J by 6 bases, with 11 bases left in between. CDR3 size: 14 residues. Germline-derived CDR1 and CDR2 are MNHEY and SVGAGI. CDR3 nucleotide sequence: TGTGCCAGCAGTTACGACAGGCTGGCAAACATTCAGTACTTC. Protein sequence: CASSYDRLANIQYF.

This chain's CDR3 is CASSWGTRYTDTQYF. The CDR3 DNA follows: TGCGCCAGCAGCTGGGGGACAAGATACACAGATACGCAGTATTTT. The rearrangement joins TRBV5-1 to TRBJ2-3, with a possible D match to TRBD1 (6 bases). Per germline, CDR1 SGHRS and CDR2 YFSETQ. This CDR3 comprises 15 residues. With 3 bases removed from V and 2 bases from J, the gap between germline ends came to 13 bases.

The chain uses TRBV2 and TRBJ2-2; 9 nucleotides agree with TRBD2. The ends lost 6 bases at V and 1 base at J; junction bases unmatched: 6. The germline CDR1 and CDR2 sequences are SNHLY and FYNNEI. This CDR3 region has 16 residues. CDR3 sequence reads: CASRLRLAENTGELFF. In DNA, the CDR3 is TGTGCCAGCAGACTAAGACTAGCGGAGAACACCGGGGAGCTGTTTTTT. The whole variable domain, remainder taken from reference TRBV2 and TRBJ2-2, is EPEVTQTPSHQVTQMGQEVILRCVPISNHLYFYWYRQILGQKVEFLVSFYNNEISEKSEIFDDQFSVERPDGSNFTLKIRSTKLEDSAMYFCASRLRLAENTGELFFGEGSRLTVL.